Listed below are T cell receptor beta chains from one sample, sequenced in a study of cytomegalovirus exposure and HLA in healthy donors. Profiling relied on immunoSEQ multiplex PCR, and the TCRdb table lists in-frame clones only, not all of them. The sample lists about 44,000 clones, under 95% seen once, with approximately 2.1% in the top ten. What was sequenced was PBMCs. Every receptor here comes from a woman aged 18-29 years in good health and CMV-seronegative. Each CDR3 is given with its conserved first and last residue. Fields, in order: D gene, J gene, V gene, CDR3 protein. D genes are given only for firm matches.

-	TRBJ1-1	TRBV4-2	CASSQVPGGDTEAFF
TRBD2	TRBJ2-3	TRBV5-1	CATNEASGHTDTQYF
-	TRBJ2-5	TRBV6-5	CASGPGLKETQYF
TRBD2	TRBJ2-5	TRBV6-1	CASSELAGGQETQYF
-	TRBJ2-5	TRBV9	CASSPWTETLQETQYF
TRBD1	TRBJ2-7	TRBV5-4	CASSFDIGDRDF
-	TRBJ2-7	TRBV14	CASSLTSSGPQYF
-	TRBJ2-5	TRBV19	CASSTTGIKTQYF
TRBD1	TRBJ1-5	TRBV6-5	CASSPGTAQPQHF
-	TRBJ2-3	TRBV27	CASSLFNGGDTQYF
TRBD1	TRBJ2-7	TRBV29-1	CSVEVTGDTYEQYF
TRBD1	TRBJ2-1	TRBV11-2	CASSPKPGTVYNEQFF
TRBD2	TRBJ2-2	TRBV11-2	CASSLDRFLSGANTGELFF
TRBD2	TRBJ2-5	TRBV7-3	CASSLRTGGGETQYF
-	TRBJ2-1	TRBV10-3	CAISERVTGAYNEQFF
TRBD1	TRBJ2-5	TRBV7-9	CASSPGTATQETQYF
-	TRBJ1-5	TRBV6-1	CASSFSNQPQHF
-	TRBJ2-1	TRBV7-9	CASSFGESSYNEQFF
-	TRBJ1-2	TRBV6-6	CASSYSSGALGYGYTF
-	TRBJ1-1	TRBV11-1	CASSLVQVGNTEAFF
-	TRBJ1-3	TRBV5-6	CASSWAGLSGNTIYF
-	TRBJ2-7	TRBV28	CASSLSGSEQYF
TRBD1	TRBJ2-3	TRBV11-3	CASSPRPGTGDTDTQYF
-	TRBJ1-1	TRBV6-1	CASRVDAGLITEAFF
-	TRBJ1-1	TRBV5-6	CASSLDGRNTEAFF
-	TRBJ2-1	TRBV28	CASSLLSNEQFF
TRBD1	TRBJ1-2	TRBV9	CASSGEGVQGTGSTYGYTF
-	TRBJ1-5	TRBV11-2	CASSLGTSSNQPQHF
-	TRBJ2-3	TRBV6-5	CASSYTAGSTDTQYF
-	TRBJ1-3	TRBV19	CASAETDSGNTIYF
-	TRBJ2-6	TRBV7-7	CASSTRTISGANVLTF
TRBD1	TRBJ2-2	TRBV19	CATTNRGADTGELFF
TRBD1	TRBJ2-7	TRBV5-4	CASSLARGNGYEQYF
TRBD1	TRBJ1-1	TRBV7-9	CASSATGGTEAFF
-	TRBJ1-5	TRBV5-4	CASSLIGRVYSNQPQHF
-	TRBJ2-1	TRBV4-1	CASSQYVGQGNNEQFF
-	TRBJ1-2	TRBV4-1	CASSQEAGLYGYTF
-	TRBJ2-1	TRBV6-6	CASRVGGNEQFF
TRBD1	TRBJ2-5	TRBV9	CASSVEDRAEETQYF
-	TRBJ1-2	TRBV19	CASSIAGSNYGYTF
TRBD1	TRBJ1-2	TRBV28	CASSLTGYGYTF
-	TRBJ1-5	TRBV19	CASSIGQVTQPQHF
TRBD1	TRBJ1-1	TRBV7-9	CASSLDRVNTEAFF
-	TRBJ2-7	TRBV5-4	CASSLSPGSYEQYF
-	TRBJ2-3	TRBV30	CAWGPRGGGDTQYF
-	TRBJ1-2	TRBV10-3	CAISESGRGSTF
TRBD2	TRBJ2-5	TRBV2	CASSTDRTSGGPSQETQYF
-	TRBJ1-1	TRBV5-1	CASSGASSTEAFF
-	TRBJ1-2	TRBV2	CASSRQIANYGYTF
-	TRBJ2-1	TRBV5-1	CASSLASGSYNEQFF
TRBD2	TRBJ2-1	TRBV9	CASSVGLAGGQYNEQFF
-	TRBJ1-5	TRBV19	CASRTGTGPQHF
TRBD1	TRBJ1-6	TRBV6-5	CASSSRDRKDSPLHF
TRBD2	TRBJ2-7	TRBV19	CASSTGGYEQYF
-	TRBJ2-3	TRBV5-1	CASSPSTDTQYF